The 22 T cell receptor beta chains below come from one sample, sequenced in a study of response to subunit inactivated influenza vaccine. TCRdb re-called the RT-PCR reads with MiXCR, one entry per CDR3 protein. The profile shows 300,000 to 350,000 distinct CDR3 sequences, roughly 22% of them singletons. This material consisted of PBMCs from blood, taken approximately 20 months after vaccination. These receptors were collected from a man between 50 and 75 years old who received an inactivated influenza vaccine.

The chain carries TRBV5-5 and TRBJ1-4; D possibly corresponds to TRBD1 (6 bases). Trimming took off 5 bases at V and 8 bases at J, with 16 bases between the two ends. CDR3 length equals 14 residues. In germline, CDR1 is SGHKS, CDR2 YYEKEE (reference sequence). Here the CDR3 reads CASRARGIGEKLFF. The CDR3 DNA follows: TGTGCCAGCAGAGCCAGGGGTATTGGAGAAAAACTGTTTTTT.

The J gene is TRBJ2-1, the V gene TRBV20-1; 7 bases line up with TRBD2. Germline trimming cut 3 bases from V and 12 bases from J; bases unmatched to any gene: 5. The CDR3 spans 11 residues. In germline, CDR1 is DFQATT, CDR2 SNEGSKA (reference sequence). The CDR3 reads CSASYPSGQFF. Here the CDR3 DNA reads TGCAGTGCTAGTTACCCTAGCGGGCAGTTCTTC.

This clonotype was found many times. This chain links TRBV20-1 with TRBJ1-2; D remains unclear. The V and J ends lost 2 bases and 8 bases respectively, with 9 bases between them. Germline CDR1 DFQATT, CDR2 SNEGSKA (reference sequence). This CDR3 has 11 residues. The CDR3 nucleotides read TGCAGTGCTAGACTACCCGGGGGCTACACCTTC. It specifies CSARLPGGYTF.

This clonotype was seen a handful of times. This chain connects TRBV20-1 to TRBJ2-5; the match to TRBD2 covers 16 bases. Germline assignment: CDR1 DFQATT and CDR2 SNEGSKA (reference sequence). The CDR3 is 18 amino acids. Germline trimming cut 3 bases from V and 1 base from J; bases unmatched to any gene: 8. CDR3 nucleotides: TGCAGTGCTAGTGGAGGGACTAGCGGGAGGGGTTCCCAAGAGACCCAGTACTTC. Residues: CSASGGTSGRGSQETQYF.

The sample holds many counts of this clonotype. The V and J genes are TRBV29-1 and TRBJ1-1, with D hard to call. Trimming shortened V by 6 bases and J by 1 base, and 6 bases separated the two germline ends. The CDR3 has 11 residues. CDR1 is SQVTM and CDR2 is ANQGSEA in the germline V gene. The CDR3 DNA is TGCAGCGTGGATAAGAACACTGAAGCTTTCTTT. It is translated as CSVDKNTEAFF.

CDR3 sequence: CASSQDSLAKNIQYF. CDR3 nucleotide sequence: TGTGCCAGCAGCCAAGATTCGCTAGCCAAAAACATTCAGTACTTC. The chain links TRBV4-2 to TRBJ2-4, with D hard to call. The CDR3 has 15 amino acids. Trimming took 0 bases from V and 0 from J, leaving 6 bases between them. Germline V gene data show CDR1 as LGHNA and CDR2 as YNFKEQ.

Of note for this clonotype: The junction does not match germline at one end; this may be a read error. CDR3 in DNA: TGTGCCAGCAGAGACGACAGGGCGGTCACTGGAGCTTTCTTT. Protein: CASRDDRAVTGAFF. The chain is built from TRBV6-1 and TRBJ1-1; TRBD1 aligns across 7 bases. CDR1 and CDR2 (germline): MNHNS, SASEGT. The CDR3 is 14 amino acids.

The gene calls are TRBV5-5 and TRBJ2-1, with D unclear. Trimming took 1 base from V and 7 from J, leaving 12 bases between them. There are 14 residues in the CDR3. The germline gives CDR1 SGHKS, CDR2 YYEKEE (reference sequence). DNA of the CDR3: TGTGCCAGCAGCTTGTGGCTTCACGGGAATGAGCAGTTCTTC. Residues: CASSLWLHGNEQFF.

The rearrangement links TRBV5-6 to TRBJ2-7, with 7 bases lining up with TRBD1. Germline CDR1 and CDR2: SGHDT and YYEEEE. The V segment lost 3 bases and the J segment 3 bases; nucleotides outside the gene matches: 15. This CDR3 is built from 17 residues. Here the CDR3 DNA reads TGTGCCAGCAGCTCGGGGCCCGAGACAGGGTTGCACTACGAGCAGTACTTC. Its translation is CASSSGPETGLHYEQYF.

This chain uses TRBV4-3 with TRBJ2-5, with D maybe TRBD1 (5 bases). The ends were cut back, 1 base at V and 3 bases at J, with 12 bases in the middle. The V gene's germline CDR1 is LGHNA and CDR2 YSLEER. CDR3 length equals 15 residues. The CDR3 region is CASSQGGDREETQYF. CDR3 coding DNA: TGCGCCAGCAGCCAAGGAGGAGACAGAGAAGAGACCCAGTACTTC.

The rearrangement uses TRBV18 and TRBJ1-2, with TRBD1 identical over 9 bases. The CDR3 has 14 amino acids. Trimming at V came to 3 bases and at J to 5 bases, leaving 4 bases not matched to a gene. Per the germline V gene, CDR1 is KGHSH and CDR2 is LQKENI. This chain's CDR3 is CASSPIGTGYGYTF. The CDR3 nucleotides read TGTGCCAGCTCACCTATCGGGACAGGGTATGGCTACACCTTC.

This clonotype showed up many times. This rearrangement joins TRBV30 to TRBJ2-1, with TRBD1 matching 12 bases. CDR3 size: 14 residues. Germline V gene data show CDR1 as GTSNPN and CDR2 as SVGIG (reference sequence). Unmatched junction bases numbered 4, after V lost 3 bases and J lost 7 bases. CDR3: CAWRRDRGLNEQFF. The DNA of the CDR3 is TGTGCCTGGAGAAGGGACAGGGGGCTTAATGAGCAGTTCTTC. Using reference TRBV30 and TRBJ2-1 for the parts outside the CDR3, the full variable domain is SQTIHQWPATLVQPVGSPLSLECTVEGTSNPNLYWYRQAAGRGLQLLFYSVGIGQISSEVPQNLSASRPQDRQFILSSKKLLLSDSGFYLCAWRRDRGLNEQFFGPGTRLTVL.

The rearrangement uses TRBV12-3 or TRBV12-4 and TRBJ2-5; D is uncertain. This CDR3 region has 15 residues. The V end lost 6 bases, the J end lost 1 base, and 15 bases lay between the germline ends. DNA for the CDR3: TGTGCCAGCAGCCGTAGTCCAAATTCCCAAGAGACCCAGTACTTC. Translated: CASSRSPNSQETQYF.

The chain employs TRBV6-2 or TRBV6-3 and TRBJ1-2, with D perhaps matching TRBD1 (6 bases). CDR1 and CDR2 from the germline V gene are MNHEY and SVGEGT. Trimming removed 4 bases at V and 8 bases at J, with 17 bases between. This CDR3 has 14 residues. The CDR3 nucleotides read TGTGCCAGCAGTTCATTACAACAGGGTGAAGGCTACACCTTC. It translates to CASSSLQQGEGYTF.

The chain recombines TRBV20-1 with TRBJ1-1; 8 bases are shared with TRBD1. CDR1 is DFQATT and CDR2 is SNEGSKA in the germline V gene (reference sequence). The CDR3 loop spans 14 amino acids. The ends lost 3 bases at V and 5 bases at J; junction bases unmatched: 8. The CDR3 nucleotides read TGCAGTGCTAGGGTAACAGGGGGTCGAACTGAAGCTTTCTTT. This gives the protein CSARVTGGRTEAFF.

The chain has TRBV20-1 and TRBJ1-2; D unclear. Looked up from germline, CDR1 is DFQATT and CDR2 is SNEGSKA (reference sequence). The CDR3 length is 10 residues. V was trimmed by 5 bases and J by 6 bases, leaving 7 bases between them. The CDR3 DNA follows: TGCAGTGCTCTTAGGGATGGCTACACCTTC. This encodes CSALRDGYTF.

This chain joins TRBV4-3 and TRBJ2-2, with D maybe TRBD1 (7 bases). V lost 1 base and J lost 4, with 22 bases in between. The CDR3 loop spans 19 amino acids. From germline, CDR1 is LGHNA and CDR2 YSLEER. The CDR3 region is CASSQVRFMEGQPTGELFF. CDR3 in DNA: TGCGCCAGCAGCCAAGTCCGATTCATGGAGGGACAGCCCACCGGGGAGCTGTTTTTT.

The V and J genes are TRBV5-1 and TRBJ2-1; TRBD2 aligns across 8 bases. The V and J ends lost 4 bases and 0 bases, in that order; junction bases with no gene match: 3. The CDR3 extends over 15 amino acids. Germline CDR1 reads SGHRS; CDR2 reads YFSETQ. CDR3 nucleotides: TGCGCCAGCAGCAATAGCGGGAACTCCTACAATGAGCAGTTCTTC. It translates to CASSNSGNSYNEQFF.

This clonotype was counted between two and nine times. V usage is TRBV4-2 and J usage is TRBJ2-1; 9 positions match TRBD2. The ends lost 0 bases at V and 4 bases at J; junction bases unmatched: 4. Looked up from germline, CDR1 is LGHNA and CDR2 is YNFKEQ. The CDR3 is made up of 16 amino acids. Here the CDR3 reads CASSQEDAGGYNEQFF. The CDR3 DNA reads TGTGCCAGCAGCCAAGAAGATGCGGGAGGGTACAATGAGCAGTTCTTC.

J is TRBJ2-1 and V is TRBV7-8, with D maybe TRBD2 (6 bases). Germline V gives CDR1 SGHVS, CDR2 FQNEAQ. The CDR3 runs 13 residues. CDR3 protein: CLTGGSSYNEQFF. The CDR3 coding sequence is TGTCTAACCGGGGGAAGCTCCTACAATGAGCAGTTCTTC.

This clonotype was observed a handful of times. The chain combines TRBV29-1 with TRBJ2-7; D unresolved. V dropped 4 bases and J dropped 2 bases, with 9 bases sitting between them. The CDR3 consists of 12 residues. Germline V gene sequence: CDR1 SQVTM, CDR2 ANQGSEA. This CDR3 is CSVAGATYEQYF. The CDR3 DNA reads TGCAGCGTTGCCGGCGCAACCTACGAGCAGTACTTC.

This clonotype was seen more than once but under ten times. As DNA, the CDR3 is TGTGCCAGCAGCCCCTACAGGGAGGATCAGCCCCAGCATTTT. Protein: CASSPYREDQPQHF. The J gene is TRBJ1-5, the V gene TRBV7-9; D perhaps matches TRBD1 (6 bases). The V and J ends lost 5 bases and 5 bases respectively, with 13 bases between them. The CDR3 runs to 14 residues. The germline CDR1 and CDR2 sequences are SEHNR and FQNEAQ (reference sequence).